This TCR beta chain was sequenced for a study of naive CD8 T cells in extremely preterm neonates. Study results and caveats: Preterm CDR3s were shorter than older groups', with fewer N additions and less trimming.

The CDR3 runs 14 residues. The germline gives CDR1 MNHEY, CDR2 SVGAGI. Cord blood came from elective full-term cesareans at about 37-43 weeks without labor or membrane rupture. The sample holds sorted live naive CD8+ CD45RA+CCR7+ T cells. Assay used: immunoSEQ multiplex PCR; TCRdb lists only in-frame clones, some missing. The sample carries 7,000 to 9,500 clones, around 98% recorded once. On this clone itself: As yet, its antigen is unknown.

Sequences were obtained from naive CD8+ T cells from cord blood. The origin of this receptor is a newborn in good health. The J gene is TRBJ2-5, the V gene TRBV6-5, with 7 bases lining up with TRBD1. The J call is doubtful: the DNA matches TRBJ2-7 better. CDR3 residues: CASSYGDSSYEQYF. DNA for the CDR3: TGTGCCAGCAGTTACGGGGACAGCTCCTACGAGCAGTACTTC.